This T cell receptor (beta chain) was obtained from a study of beta chain features in type 1 diabetes. On this clone: Antigen: not known.

General study results and limits: Type 1 diabetes patients had TCRB CDR3s that were shorter (moderately but significantly so) in all four CD4+ subsets.

Every isolated RNA sample was fully reverse transcribed, so sequencing captured expressed TCRB transcripts. Profiled with immunoSEQ multiplex PCR; TCRdb holds only in-frame clones, not every one. Of 400,000 or so clones in the sample, 8.5% to 10% were seen once. J gave up 1 base and V 7 bases, and 13 bases lay outside the gene matches. The CDR3 is 17 amino acids. CDR1 is SGHRS, CDR2 YFSETQ, per germline. The origin of this receptor is a man in his thirties or forties with type 1 diabetes. The sample consisted of central memory CD4+ T cells from blood. V is TRBV5-1 and J is TRBJ2-5; 10 bases align to TRBD2. This CDR3 is CASGRSGRDSRQETQYF. The CDR3 bases are TGCGCCAGCGGGCGCAGCGGGAGGGATTCCCGCCAAGAGACCCAGTACTTC. Filled out from reference TRBV5-1 and TRBJ2-5, the complete variable domain reads KAGVTQTPRYLIKTRGQQVTLSCSPISGHRSVSWYQQTPGQGLQFLFEYFSETQRNKGNFPGRFSGRQFSNSRSEMNVSTLELGDSALYLCASGRSGRDSRQETQYFGPGTRLLVL.